The rows below give T cell receptor beta chains drawn from one sample of a study of PD-L1 blockade in urothelial cancer. Profiling relied on immunoSEQ multiplex PCR, and the TCRdb table lists in-frame clones only, not all of them. The data show tens of thousands of clones, over 75% seen once. Sequences were derived from PBMCs, sampled around atezolizumab (anti-PD-L1) treatment. The receptors were sampled from a man between 50 and 59 years old with urothelial cancer. The CDR3 runs from the conserved cysteine through the conserved F or W. Fields, in order: CDR3 protein, CDR3 DNA, D gene, V gene, CDR3 length, clone size, J gene. D genes are given only for firm matches. Size tells how often a clone was seen (once, few, many) or the class of an expanded clone, and some rows leave it out.

CDR3aa: CASSIGSKETQYF
CDR3nt: TGTGCCAGTAGTATAGGCAGTAAAGAGACCCAGTACTTC
d_gene: NA
v_gene: TRBV19
len: 13
abundance: few
j_gene: TRBJ2-5

CDR3aa: CASSLWTSVKETQYF
CDR3nt: TGCGCCAGCAGCTTATGGACTAGCGTGAAAGAGACCCAGTACTTC
d_gene: TRBD2
v_gene: TRBV5-1
len: 15
abundance: NA
j_gene: TRBJ2-5

CDR3aa: CASSPGQGGGETQYF
CDR3nt: TGTGCCAGCAGCCCCGGACAGGGCGGTGGGGAGACCCAGTACTTC
d_gene: TRBD1
v_gene: TRBV5-8
len: 15
abundance: NA
j_gene: TRBJ2-5

CDR3aa: CASSYSNKAGKYEQYF
CDR3nt: TGTGCCAGCAGTTACTCGAATAAGGCAGGGAAGTACGAGCAGTACTTC
d_gene: NA
v_gene: TRBV6-5
len: 16
abundance: NA
j_gene: TRBJ2-7

CDR3aa: CASSLDAAGATDTQYF
CDR3nt: TGCGCCAGCAGCTTGGATGCAGCGGGAGCAACAGATACGCAGTATTTT
d_gene: TRBD2
v_gene: TRBV5-1
len: 16
abundance: NA
j_gene: TRBJ2-3

CDR3aa: CASSSWATSGNTIYF
CDR3nt: TGTGCCAGCAGCTCCTGGGCCACCTCTGGAAACACCATATATTTT
d_gene: NA
v_gene: TRBV9
len: 15
abundance: NA
j_gene: TRBJ1-3

CDR3aa: CASRRTGTYNEQFF
CDR3nt: TGTGCCAGCAGGAGGACAGGAACCTACAATGAGCAGTTCTTC
d_gene: TRBD1
v_gene: TRBV28
len: 14
abundance: NA
j_gene: TRBJ2-1

CDR3aa: CASSGQRNTEAFF
CDR3nt: TGTGCCAGCAGCGGACAACGGAACACTGAAGCTTTCTTT
d_gene: NA
v_gene: TRBV28
len: 13
abundance: NA
j_gene: TRBJ1-1

CDR3aa: CASSLVWDRGPYEQYF
CDR3nt: TGTGCCAGCAGCTTGGTGTGGGACAGAGGCCCCTACGAGCAGTACTTC
d_gene: TRBD1
v_gene: TRBV5-6
len: 16
abundance: NA
j_gene: TRBJ2-7

CDR3aa: CASSLGGTANYGYTF
CDR3nt: TGCGCCAGCAGCTTGGGTGGCACAGCTAACTATGGCTACACCTTC
d_gene: NA
v_gene: TRBV5-1
len: 15
abundance: few
j_gene: TRBJ1-2

CDR3aa: CSVEVEVPYEQYF
CDR3nt: TGCAGCGTTGAAGTGGAGGTTCCCTACGAGCAGTACTTC
d_gene: NA
v_gene: TRBV29-1
len: 13
abundance: NA
j_gene: TRBJ2-7

CDR3aa: CASSLSGEQYF
CDR3nt: TGTGCCAGCAGCTTATCGGGTGAGCAGTACTTC
d_gene: NA
v_gene: TRBV11-2
len: 11
abundance: NA
j_gene: TRBJ2-7

CDR3aa: CASSLVGTGGSTGANVLTF
CDR3nt: TGTGCCAGCAGCTTAGTAGGGACAGGGGGCTCTACTGGGGCCAACGTCCTGACTTTC
d_gene: TRBD1
v_gene: TRBV7-9
len: 19
abundance: NA
j_gene: TRBJ2-6

CDR3aa: CASSLLGGGGLFF
CDR3nt: TGTGCCAGCAGTTTATTGGGGGGAGGGGGACTGTTTTTT
d_gene: NA
v_gene: TRBV27
len: 13
abundance: few
j_gene: TRBJ1-4

CDR3aa: CASSFRQAGGYTF
CDR3nt: TGTGCCAGCAGTTTCAGACAGGCAGGGGGCTACACCTTC
d_gene: NA
v_gene: TRBV6-5
len: 13
abundance: NA
j_gene: TRBJ1-2

CDR3aa: CAISEHSGTQQETQYF
CDR3nt: TGTGCCATCAGTGAGCATTCCGGGACACAACAAGAGACCCAGTACTTC
d_gene: NA
v_gene: TRBV10-3
len: 16
abundance: NA
j_gene: TRBJ2-5